This T cell receptor beta chain was retrieved from a study of shared clonotypes between healthy human individuals. This clone was detected only once. Profiling relied on immunoSEQ multiplex PCR, and the TCRdb table lists in-frame clones only, not all of them. Of more than 2 million clones listed, roughly 95% are singletons. This CDR3 comprises 11 residues. Germline V lookup: CDR1 MNHNY, CDR2 SVGAGI (reference sequence). Trimming took off 2 bases at V and 5 bases at J, with 4 bases between the two ends. Sequencing input: naive CD4+ T cells sorted from blood. Subset given: CD45RA+ positively selected. The receptor was isolated from a man aged 18 to 35 in good health. The rearrangement joins TRBV6-6 to TRBJ2-7; D call uncertain. The CDR3 protein is CASSYMNEQYF. DNA of the CDR3: TGTGCCAGCAGTTACATGAACGAGCAGTACTTC.